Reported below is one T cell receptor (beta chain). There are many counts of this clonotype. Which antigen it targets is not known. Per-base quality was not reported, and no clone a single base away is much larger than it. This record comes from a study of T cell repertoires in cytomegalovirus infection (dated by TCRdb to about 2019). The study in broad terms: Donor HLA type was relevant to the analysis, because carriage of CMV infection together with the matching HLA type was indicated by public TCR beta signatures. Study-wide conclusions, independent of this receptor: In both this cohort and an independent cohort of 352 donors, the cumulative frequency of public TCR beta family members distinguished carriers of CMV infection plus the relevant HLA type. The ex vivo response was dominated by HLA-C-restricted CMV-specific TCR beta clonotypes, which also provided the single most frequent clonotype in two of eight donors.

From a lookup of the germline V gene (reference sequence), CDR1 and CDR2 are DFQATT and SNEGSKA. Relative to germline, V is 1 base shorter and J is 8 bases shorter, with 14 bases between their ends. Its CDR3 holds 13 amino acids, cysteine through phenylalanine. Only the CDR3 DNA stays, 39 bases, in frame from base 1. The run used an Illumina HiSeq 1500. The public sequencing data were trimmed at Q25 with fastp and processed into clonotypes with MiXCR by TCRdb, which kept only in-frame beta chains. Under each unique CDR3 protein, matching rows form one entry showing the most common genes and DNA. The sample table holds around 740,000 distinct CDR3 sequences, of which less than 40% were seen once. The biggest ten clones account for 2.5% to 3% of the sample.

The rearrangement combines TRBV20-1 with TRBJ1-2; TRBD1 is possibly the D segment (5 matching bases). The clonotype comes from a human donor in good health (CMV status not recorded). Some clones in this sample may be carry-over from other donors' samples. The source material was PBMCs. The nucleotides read TGCAGTGCTAGAGGAGGGACCCCCGGGGGCTACACCTTC. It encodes CSARGGTPGGYTF.